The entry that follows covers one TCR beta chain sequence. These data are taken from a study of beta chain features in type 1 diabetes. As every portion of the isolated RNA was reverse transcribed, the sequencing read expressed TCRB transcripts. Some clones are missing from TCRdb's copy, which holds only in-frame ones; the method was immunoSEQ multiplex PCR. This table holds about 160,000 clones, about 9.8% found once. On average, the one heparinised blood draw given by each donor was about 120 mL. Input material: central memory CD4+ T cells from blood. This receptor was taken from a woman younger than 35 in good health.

This chain's CDR3 is CSRSGTTNTEAFF. CDR3 DNA sequence: TGCAGCCGGTCCGGGACAACGAACACTGAAGCTTTCTTT. This rearrangement joins TRBV29-1 to TRBJ1-1; possibly TRBD1 for D (6 bases). This CDR3 is built from 13 residues. The germline V and J ends were trimmed by 8 bases and 1 base, with 14 bases remaining between them. Germline V lookup: CDR1 SQVTM, CDR2 ANQGSEA.